This T cell receptor beta chain derives from a study of CD8+CD57+ T cells in acquired aplastic anemia (dated by TCRdb to 2017 to 2018). Concerning the study at large: Extracted DNA from sorted CD4+ and CD8+ cells averaged about 3 ug, ranging from roughly 0.19 to 27.4 ug. Healthy donor samples averaged about 9.8 million reads for CD4+ and roughly 12 million for CD8+ cells.

What the study reported, not specific to this receptor: Although 25 to 30 CD8+ CDR3 sequences were shared by patients and controls, these sequences appeared highly expressed in patients and within the immunodominant clones of patients. CD8+ Simpson's diversity did not differ significantly between patients and healthy controls (P=0.060).

Genomic DNA was used as template for profiling of TCR beta VDJ combinations and CDR3 sequences. An Illumina HiSeq 2000 was used for TCR repertoire sequencing. The study's own analysis went as follows. Repertoire assessment relied on Simpson's diversity index, CDR3 size and DJ length profiles, and TRBV/TRBJ rearrangement plots. The most abundant DNA sequence in the deep sequencing data was taken as the immunodominant clone. CDR3 amino acid sequences were screened for sharing across subjects and were compared with published repertoires and the VDJdb database. Using fastp trimming at Q25 and MiXCR clonotype assembly, TCRdb reanalyzed the public sequencing data and kept in-frame beta chains. Each entry merges the rows of one CDR3 protein and shows their most common DNA and genes. TCRdb, rather than the study authors, made the V and J calls. The sample yields hundreds of thousands of distinct CDR3 sequences; 60% to 80% were counted once. The ten largest clones represent 3% to 4.5% of the sample.

In this study, sorted CD4+ and CD8+ T cells from the blood of healthy subjects and of severe aplastic anemia patients had their TCR repertoires deep-sequenced. Ficoll-Paque density gradient centrifugation was used to isolate peripheral blood mononuclear cells. CD4+ and CD8+ T cells were sorted by FACS or magnetic beads before DNA extraction. As regards this clonotype: No antigen is known for it. Base qualities were left out, and no much larger clone turns up one base away.

What was sequenced was sorted CD4+, CD8+, or CD8+CD57+ T cells (not recorded which) from PBMCs. This clonotype originated in a human donor in good health, serving as a control.

The CDR3 protein sequence reads: CASSSGQQGYNEHF. Here is the DNA: TGTGCCAGCAGCTCGGGGCAACAGGGTTACAATGAGCATTTT. The sequence is built from TRBV7-8 and TRBJ1-5; TRBD1 is a possible D gene, resting on 6 matching bases. The cysteine opens and the phenylalanine closes a CDR3 of 14 amino acids. Only the CDR3 part of the read is kept: 42 bases, read in frame from the first base. From the germline V gene, CDR1 is SGHVS and CDR2 is FQNEAQ. The V and J ends are trimmed by 4 bases and 14 bases, leaving 21 bases between them. The full variable domain, with segments outside the CDR3 supplied by the reference TRBV7-8 and TRBJ1-5 proteins, appears as GAGVSQSPRYKVAKRGQDVALRCDPISGHVSLFWYQQALGQGPEFLTYFQNEAQLDKSGLPSDRFFAERPEGSVSTLKIQRTQQEDSAVYLCASSSGQQGYNEHFGDGTRLSIL.